This record looks at one TCR beta chain sequence and its context. This record comes from a study of blood T cell repertoires in COVID-19. TCRdb keeps only in-frame clones here, not all; method: immunoSEQ multiplex PCR. The sample gives 350,000 to 400,000 clones, just over 90% of which show up once; 0.86% is in the top ten. V lost 4 bases to trimming and J lost 2 bases, with 16 bases between them. The CDR3 covers 16 residues. Germline V lookup: CDR1 MRHNA, CDR2 SNTAGT. The sample comprised PBMCs or T cells enriched from blood (not recorded which). The chain carries TRBV6-4 and TRBJ2-3; no firm D call. The receptor's source is a woman aged 40 to 49 who had been exposed to COVID-19. CDR3 region: CASSAEMVDVTDTQYF. For the CDR3, the DNA is TGTGCCAGCAGTGCTGAGATGGTAGATGTCACAGATACGCAGTATTTT.